The next 9 T cell receptor beta chains were all read from a single sample in a study of T-cell reconstitution after alpha-beta-depleted transplantation in children (dated by TCRdb to the mid-2010s). The library came from PCR. Instrument used: Illumina HiSeq 2500. Molecular barcoding was employed in the preparation of TCR libraries, with unique molecular identifiers being used to normalize TCRbeta repertoire quantification. TCRdb took the public reads, trimmed them with fastp at Q25, ran MiXCR for clone calling and kept in-frame beta chains. Every entry covers one CDR3 protein and lists the most common genes and DNA from its rows. This sample lists over 450,000 distinct CDR3 sequences; about 10% were detected once. The ten largest clones capture about 2.1% of the sample. The treatment or condition label for this specimen denotes: allogeneic hematopoietic cell transplantation with graft depleted of TCRalphabeta T cells and CD19 B cells.

Specimen: PBMCs, collected before TCRalphabeta/CD19-depleted stem cell transplant. These receptors all stem from a child between 2 and 9 years old with inherited bone marrow failure, due to receive a stem cell transplant.

The chain has TRBV20-1 and TRBJ2-5; D possibly uses TRBD1 or TRBD2 (5 bases each). Germline CDR1 DFQATT, CDR2 SNEGSKA (reference sequence). The CDR3 covers 13 residues. V dropped 3 bases and J dropped 5 bases, with 13 bases sitting between them. Here the CDR3 DNA reads TGCAGTGCTAGGAGGGGACCCGGGGAGACCCAGTACTTC. Translation gives CSARRGPGETQYF.

This chain joins TRBV30 and TRBJ2-3; a possible D gene is TRBD1 (6 bases). CDR3 length: 17 residues. V dropped 2 bases and J dropped 0 bases, with 18 bases sitting between them. CDR1 and CDR2 from the germline V gene are GTSNPN and SVGIG (reference sequence). CDR3 nucleotide sequence: TGTGCCTGGAGTATAGGGGGAAGGCCCTCTAGCACAGATACGCAGTATTTT. It translates to CAWSIGGRPSSTDTQYF.

This clonotype was counted ten times or more. This chain joins TRBV11-2 and TRBJ2-7; 12 bases line up with TRBD2. The CDR3 runs 19 residues. Trimming removed 1 base from V and 2 bases from J; junction bases left unmatched: 12. CDR1 is SGHAT, CDR2 FQNNGV, per germline. CDR3 protein: CASSLGQSSGRAGAYEQYF. In DNA, the CDR3 is TGTGCCAGCAGCTTAGGCCAATCTAGCGGGAGGGCCGGAGCCTACGAGCAGTACTTC.

This clonotype was recorded at least ten times. The genes are TRBV4-1 and TRBJ2-6; 8 bases line up with TRBD1. Germline CDR1 is MGHRA and CDR2 is YSYEKL. The V gene end was trimmed by 8 bases and the J gene end by 0 bases; junction bases not matched to a gene: 6. The CDR3 extends over 16 amino acids. Written as DNA, the CDR3 is TGCGCCAGCGACAGGGGCGGTCGCTCTGGGGCCAACGTCCTGACTTTC. It is translated as CASDRGGRSGANVLTF.

With regard to this clonotype: A much larger clone differs from this one at a single base, so this may be a read error. The V call is TRBV12-3 or TRBV12-4, the J call TRBJ1-1; 9 nucleotides line up with TRBD1. Trimming removed 8 bases from V and 9 bases from J; junction bases left unmatched: 10. This CDR3 region has 13 residues. The CDR3 loop is CASGPRDREKAFF. CDR3 DNA sequence: TGTGCCAGCGGCCCCAGGGACAGGGAGAAAGCTTTCTTT.

The table lists this clonotype with many counts. The chain couples TRBV5-1 to TRBJ2-7; a possible D gene is TRBD2 (6 bases). This CDR3 region has 14 residues. V was trimmed by 0 bases and J by 7 bases, leaving 14 bases between them. Germline CDR1 reads SGHRS; CDR2 reads YFSETQ. The CDR3 loop reads CASSLAGLELEQYF. As DNA, the CDR3 is TGCGCCAGCAGCTTGGCGGGACTCGAGCTGGAGCAGTACTTC.

This clonotype has ten or more counts. The rearrangement joins TRBV20-1 to TRBJ2-3; D gene ambiguous. The V end was cut by 6 bases, the J end by 0 bases, with 13 bases between. Germline lookup yields CDR1 DFQATT and CDR2 SNEGSKA (reference sequence). The CDR3 runs to 14 residues. CDR3 sequence reads: CSAQFDSSTDTQYF. The CDR3 region has the DNA TGCAGTGCCCAGTTTGATTCTAGCACAGATACGCAGTATTTT.

There are a few counts of this clonotype. The V gene is TRBV7-9, the J gene TRBJ2-3; 7 bases line up with TRBD2. V gave up 1 base and J gave up 0 bases; unmatched junction bases: 4. Germline loops: CDR1 SEHNR, CDR2 FQNEAQ (reference sequence). CDR3 length: 16 amino acids. This chain's CDR3 is CASSLGRAGSTDTQYF. The CDR3 DNA reads TGTGCCAGCAGCTTAGGACGAGCGGGAAGCACAGATACGCAGTATTTT.

For this clonotype: A much more abundant neighbour one base away suggests this may be a read error. V gene TRBV9 combines with J gene TRBJ2-1; 11 positions agree with TRBD2. The CDR3 spans 18 residues. Germline CDR1 is SGDLS and CDR2 is YYNGEE. CDR3 protein: CTSSFSLAGGSSYNEQFF. CDR3 nucleotide sequence: TGTACCAGCAGCTTCTCCTTAGCGGGAGGGAGCTCCTACAATGAGCAGTTCTTC.